This T cell receptor beta chain comes out of a study of blood T cell repertoires in COVID-19. Study details: The samples span acute and convalescent COVID-19 from the United States, Italy and Spain. T cells, B-cell-depleted T cells, or PBMCs supplied cDNA or gDNA.

Original processing notes: It was from reference gene primer amplification that nucleated cell counts were estimated. Sequenced by immunoSEQ multiplex PCR; TCRdb stores in-frame clones only, minus some. The DNA was the basis for D and trimming; V, J and clone size are from that table. Among some 170,000 clones listed, 70% to 80% were seen once. The germline V gene has CDR1 MGHRA and CDR2 YSYEKL. This CDR3 is built from 15 residues. The V end was cut by 3 bases, the J end by 0 bases, with 11 bases between. This clonotype was obtained from a man in his sixties with acute or convalescent COVID-19. The rearrangement links TRBV4-1 to TRBJ1-1, with no clear D. The sample consisted of peripheral blood. The CDR3 DNA follows: TGCGCCAGCAGCCAGGCCACTATTATGAACACTGAAGCTTTCTTT. Translating gives CASSQATIMNTEAFF.